This section outlines one TCR beta chain sequence together with its context. Its antigen is undetermined. This sample is part of a study of OX40 agonist ivuxolimab in advanced cancers. Whole-study results and caveats: Part of the nonresponder group also had normalized T-cell clonal expansion that was low. Relatively little clonal expansion, among the lowest observed, appeared in partial responders at 0.1-3.0 mg/kg.

The method was immunoSEQ multiplex PCR; TCRdb's version includes in-frame clones alone and lacks a portion of them. The sample yields roughly 72,000 clones, around 85% seen once. The V gene's germline CDR1 is MNHNY and CDR2 SVGAGI (reference sequence). V dropped 6 bases and J dropped 3; count of bases not matched to a gene: 1. The CDR3 contains 15 residues. Autoimmune disease history or systemic immunosuppression disqualified patients. The sequence was obtained from an adult with an advanced solid tumor such as melanoma, head and neck, liver or kidney cancer. The rearrangement links TRBV6-6 to TRBJ2-6, with 11 nucleotides matching TRBD2. The specimen comprised CD4+ or CD8+ T cells sorted from blood, sampled in a trial of the OX40 agonist ivuxolimab. This CDR3 is CASRLAGVGANVLTF. In DNA form, the CDR3 reads TGTGCCAGCAGACTAGCGGGGGTTGGGGCCAACGTCCTGACTTTC.